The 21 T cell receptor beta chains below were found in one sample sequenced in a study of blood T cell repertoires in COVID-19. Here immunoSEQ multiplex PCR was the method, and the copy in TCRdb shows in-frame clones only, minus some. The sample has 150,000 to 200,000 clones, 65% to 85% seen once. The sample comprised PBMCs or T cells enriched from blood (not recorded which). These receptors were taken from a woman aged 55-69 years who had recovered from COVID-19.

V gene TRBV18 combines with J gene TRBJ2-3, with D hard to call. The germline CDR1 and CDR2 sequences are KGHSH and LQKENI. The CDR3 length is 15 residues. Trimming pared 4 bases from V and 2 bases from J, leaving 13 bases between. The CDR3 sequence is CASSLRSGLTDTQYF. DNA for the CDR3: TGTGCCAGCTCACTTCGTTCAGGCCTCACAGATACGCAGTATTTT.

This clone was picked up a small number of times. This chain's CDR3 is CASSQDPRQGAGELFF. CDR3 nucleotides: TGTGCCAGCAGCCAAGATCCGAGACAGGGGGCCGGGGAGCTGTTTTTT. The chain recombines TRBV4-2 with TRBJ2-2; 9 bases map to TRBD1. The CDR3 sequence is 16 residues long. The V segment lost 0 bases and the J segment 6 bases; nucleotides outside the gene matches: 5. The germline CDR1 and CDR2 sequences are LGHNA and YNFKEQ.

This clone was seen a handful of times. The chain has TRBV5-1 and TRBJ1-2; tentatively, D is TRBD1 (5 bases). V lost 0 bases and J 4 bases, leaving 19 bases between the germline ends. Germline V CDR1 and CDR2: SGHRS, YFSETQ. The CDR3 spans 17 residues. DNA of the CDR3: TGCGCCAGCAGCTTGGACCCGCAGGGTGTAGGACCCTATGGCTACACCTTC. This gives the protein CASSLDPQGVGPYGYTF.

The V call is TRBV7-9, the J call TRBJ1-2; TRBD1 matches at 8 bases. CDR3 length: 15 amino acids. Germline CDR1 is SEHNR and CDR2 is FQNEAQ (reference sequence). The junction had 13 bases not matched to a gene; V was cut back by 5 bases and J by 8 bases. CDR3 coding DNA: TGTGCCAGCAGCCTCGGACAGGGTGTCAGTGGGGGCTACACCTTC. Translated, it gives CASSLGQGVSGGYTF.

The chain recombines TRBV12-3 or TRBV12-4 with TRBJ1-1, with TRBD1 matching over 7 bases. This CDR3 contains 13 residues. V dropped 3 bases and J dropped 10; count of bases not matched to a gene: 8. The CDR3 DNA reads TGTGCCAGCAGTTTCCTGCAGGGGGGTAGAGCTTTCTTT. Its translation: CASSFLQGGRAFF.

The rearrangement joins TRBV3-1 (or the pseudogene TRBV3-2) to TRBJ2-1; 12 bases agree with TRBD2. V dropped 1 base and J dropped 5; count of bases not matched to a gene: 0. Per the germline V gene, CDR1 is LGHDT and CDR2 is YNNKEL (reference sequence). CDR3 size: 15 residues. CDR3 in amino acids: CASSQGLAGDNEQFF. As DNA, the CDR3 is TGTGCCAGCAGCCAAGGACTAGCGGGAGACAATGAGCAGTTCTTC.

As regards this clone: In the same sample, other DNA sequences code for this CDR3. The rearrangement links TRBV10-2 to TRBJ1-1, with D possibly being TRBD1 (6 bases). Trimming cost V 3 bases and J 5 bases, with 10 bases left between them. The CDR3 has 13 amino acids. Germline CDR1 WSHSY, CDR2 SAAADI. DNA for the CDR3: TGCGCCAGCAGTGAACAGGGCGGGACTGAAGCTTTCTTT. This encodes CASSEQGGTEAFF.

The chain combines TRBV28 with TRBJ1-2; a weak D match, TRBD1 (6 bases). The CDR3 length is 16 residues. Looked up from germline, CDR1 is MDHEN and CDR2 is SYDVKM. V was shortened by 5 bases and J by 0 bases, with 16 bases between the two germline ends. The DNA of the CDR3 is TGTGCCAGCAGTCACGCAGGGGCCGCAGCTAACTATGGCTACACCTTC. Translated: CASSHAGAAANYGYTF.

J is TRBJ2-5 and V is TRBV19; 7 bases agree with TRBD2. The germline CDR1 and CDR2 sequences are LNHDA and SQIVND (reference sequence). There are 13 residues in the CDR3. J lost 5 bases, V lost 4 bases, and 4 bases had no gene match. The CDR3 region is CASSSGRGETQYF. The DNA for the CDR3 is TGTGCCAGTAGTAGCGGGAGAGGGGAGACCCAGTACTTC.

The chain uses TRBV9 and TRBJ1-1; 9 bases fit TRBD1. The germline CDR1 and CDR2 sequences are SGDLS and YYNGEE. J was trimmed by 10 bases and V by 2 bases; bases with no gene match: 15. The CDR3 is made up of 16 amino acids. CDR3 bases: TGTGCCAGCAGCGTCAACCGGGACAGGGAAGTTTTGGGAGCTTTCTTT. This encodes CASSVNRDREVLGAFF.

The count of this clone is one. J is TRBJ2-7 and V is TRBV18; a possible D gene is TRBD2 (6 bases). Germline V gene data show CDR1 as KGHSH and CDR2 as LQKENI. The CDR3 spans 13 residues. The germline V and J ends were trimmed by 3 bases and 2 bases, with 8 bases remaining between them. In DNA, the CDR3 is TGTGCCAGCTCACCCGGGGGACCCTACGAGCAGTACTTC. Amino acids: CASSPGGPYEQYF.

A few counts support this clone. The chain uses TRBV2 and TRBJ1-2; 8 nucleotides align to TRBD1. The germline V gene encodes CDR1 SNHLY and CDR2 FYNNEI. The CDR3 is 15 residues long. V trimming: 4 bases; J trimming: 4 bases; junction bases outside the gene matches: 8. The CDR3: CASSVRDRRPYGYTF. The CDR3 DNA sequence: TGTGCCAGCAGTGTACGGGACAGGAGACCCTATGGCTACACCTTC.

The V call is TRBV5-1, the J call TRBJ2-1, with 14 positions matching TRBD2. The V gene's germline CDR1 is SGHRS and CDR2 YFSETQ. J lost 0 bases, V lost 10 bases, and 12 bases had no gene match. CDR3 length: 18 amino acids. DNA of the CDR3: TGCGCCTGCTCTCCGGGACTAGCGGGGGCCCACTCCTACAATGAGCAGTTCTTC. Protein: CACSPGLAGAHSYNEQFF.

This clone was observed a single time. CDR3 nucleotides: TGTGCCAGCAGCGTGGGACAGGGCACAGATACGCAGTATTTT. Its translation: CASSVGQGTDTQYF. The chain couples TRBV9 to TRBJ2-3, with 8 bases lining up with TRBD1. Germline CDR1 is SGDLS and CDR2 is YYNGEE. Trimming cost V 2 bases and J 1 base; bases outside gene matches: 0. There are 14 residues in the CDR3. The whole variable domain, filled in from reference TRBV9 and TRBJ2-3, reads DSGVTQTPKHLITATGQRVTLRCSPRSGDLSVYWYQQSLDQGLQFLIQYYNGEERAKGNILERFSAQQFPDLHSELNLSSLELGDSALYFCASSVGQGTDTQYFGPGTRLTVL.

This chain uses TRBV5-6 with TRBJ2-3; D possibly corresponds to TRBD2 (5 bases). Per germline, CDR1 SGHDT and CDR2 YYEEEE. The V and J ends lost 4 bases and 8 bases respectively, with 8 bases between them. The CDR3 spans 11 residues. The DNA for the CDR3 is TGTGCCAGCAGCCGCGCGGGTACGCAGTATTTT. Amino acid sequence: CASSRAGTQYF. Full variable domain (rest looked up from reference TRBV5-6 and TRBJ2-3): DAGVTQSPTHLIKTRGQQVTLRCSPKSGHDTVSWYQQALGQGPQFIFQYYEEEERQRGNFPDRFSGHQFPNYSSELNVNALLLGDSALYLCASSRAGTQYFGPGTRLTVL.

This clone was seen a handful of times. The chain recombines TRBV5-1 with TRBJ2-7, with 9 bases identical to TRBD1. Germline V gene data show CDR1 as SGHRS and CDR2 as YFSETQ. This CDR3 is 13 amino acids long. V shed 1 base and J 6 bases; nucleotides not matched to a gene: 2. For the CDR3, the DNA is TGCGCCAGCAGCTTGAACAGGGGGCGCGAGCAGTACTTC. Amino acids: CASSLNRGREQYF.

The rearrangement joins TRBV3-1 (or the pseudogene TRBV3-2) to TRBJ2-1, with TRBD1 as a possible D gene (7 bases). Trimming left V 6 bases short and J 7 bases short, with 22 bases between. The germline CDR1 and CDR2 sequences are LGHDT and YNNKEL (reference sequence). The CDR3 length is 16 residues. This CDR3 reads CASRGGGQGGRNEQFF. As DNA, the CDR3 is TGTGCCAGCAGAGGAGGTGGGCAGGGGGGACGTAATGAGCAGTTCTTC.

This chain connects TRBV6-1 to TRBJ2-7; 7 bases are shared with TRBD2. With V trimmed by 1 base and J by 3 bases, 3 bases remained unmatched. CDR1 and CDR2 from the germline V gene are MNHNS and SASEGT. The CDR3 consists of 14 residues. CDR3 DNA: TGTGCCAGCAGTGAAGGGGGGACTATCTACGAGCAGTACTTC. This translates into CASSEGGTIYEQYF.

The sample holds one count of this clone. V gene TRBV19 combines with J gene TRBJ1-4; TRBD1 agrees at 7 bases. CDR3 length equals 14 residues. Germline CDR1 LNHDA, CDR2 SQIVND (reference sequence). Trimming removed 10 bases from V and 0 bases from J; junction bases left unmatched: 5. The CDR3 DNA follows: TGTGCCACCGGGACAGTTGCAACTAATGAAAAACTGTTTTTT. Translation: CATGTVATNEKLFF.

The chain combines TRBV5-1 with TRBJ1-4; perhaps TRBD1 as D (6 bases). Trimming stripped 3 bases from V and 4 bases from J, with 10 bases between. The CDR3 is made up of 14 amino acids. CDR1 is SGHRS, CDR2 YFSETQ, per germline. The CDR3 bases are TGCGCCAGCAGCTCAAGAGGGGGTAATGAAAAACTGTTTTTT. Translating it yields CASSSRGGNEKLFF.

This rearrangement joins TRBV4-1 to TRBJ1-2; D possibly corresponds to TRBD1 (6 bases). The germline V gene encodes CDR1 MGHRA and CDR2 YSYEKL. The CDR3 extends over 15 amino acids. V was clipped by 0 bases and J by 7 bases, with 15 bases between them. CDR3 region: CASSQDGPGTSGYTF. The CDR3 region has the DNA TGCGCCAGCAGCCAAGATGGGCCCGGGACATCTGGCTACACCTTC.